Included here is one T cell receptor beta chain sequence, with context. Its cognate antigen is unknown. Healthy donors of bone marrow made up the group. The sample is drawn from a study of cytomegalovirus exposure and HLA in healthy donors. Study-wide results and caveats: There were a few CMV-associated chains whose specificity for CMV antigens was confirmed in vitro.

The PCR had 60 Vbeta and 13 Jbeta primers. Original processing methods: Later reanalysis found 75 million to 95 million unique TCR beta chains, around 9.9 million of them shared. The table came from immunoSEQ multiplex PCR; TCRdb's copy has only in-frame clones and leaves some out. V and J calls and clone size are those listed in that table; D and trimming were worked out from the DNA. There are some 120,000 clones in the sample; roughly a tenth occur only once, and 4.6% lies in the top ten. The ends lost 4 bases at V and 3 bases at J; junction bases unmatched: 12. This CDR3 is 19 amino acids long. The germline gives CDR1 SGHNT, CDR2 YYREEE (reference sequence).

This TCR was sampled from a young woman in good health and CMV-seropositive. Sample: PBMCs. The chain carries TRBV5-4 and TRBJ2-1; 14 positions match TRBD2. The CDR3 bases are TGTGCCAGCAGCCGAAAAACGACTAGCGGGAGGGGTCTCTACAATGAGCAGTTCTTC. Amino acids: CASSRKTTSGRGLYNEQFF.